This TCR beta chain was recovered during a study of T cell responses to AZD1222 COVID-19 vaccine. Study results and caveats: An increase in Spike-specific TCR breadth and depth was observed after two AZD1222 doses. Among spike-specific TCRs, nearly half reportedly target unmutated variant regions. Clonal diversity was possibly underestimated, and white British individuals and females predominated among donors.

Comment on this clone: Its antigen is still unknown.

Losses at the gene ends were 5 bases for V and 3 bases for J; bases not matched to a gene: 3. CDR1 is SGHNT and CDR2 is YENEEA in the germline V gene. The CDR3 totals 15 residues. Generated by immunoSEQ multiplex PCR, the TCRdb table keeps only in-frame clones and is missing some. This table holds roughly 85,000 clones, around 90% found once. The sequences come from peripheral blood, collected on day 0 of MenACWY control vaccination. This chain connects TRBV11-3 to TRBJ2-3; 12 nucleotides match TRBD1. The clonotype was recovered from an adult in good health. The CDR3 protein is CASSRDRGRTDTQYF. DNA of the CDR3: TGTGCCAGCAGCCGGGACAGGGGGCGAACAGATACGCAGTATTTT.